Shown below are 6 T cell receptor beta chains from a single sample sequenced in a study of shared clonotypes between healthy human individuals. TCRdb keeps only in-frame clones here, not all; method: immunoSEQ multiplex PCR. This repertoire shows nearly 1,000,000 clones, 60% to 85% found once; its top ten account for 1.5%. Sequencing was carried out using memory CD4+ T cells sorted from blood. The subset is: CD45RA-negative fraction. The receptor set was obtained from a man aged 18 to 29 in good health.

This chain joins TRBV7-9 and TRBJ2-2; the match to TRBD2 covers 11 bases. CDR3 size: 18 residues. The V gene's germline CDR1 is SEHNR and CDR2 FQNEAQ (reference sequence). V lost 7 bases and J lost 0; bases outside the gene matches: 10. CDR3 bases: TGTGCCAGCACTGTCAATAGACTAGCGGGGTCGAACACCGGGGAGCTGTTTTTT. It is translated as CASTVNRLAGSNTGELFF.

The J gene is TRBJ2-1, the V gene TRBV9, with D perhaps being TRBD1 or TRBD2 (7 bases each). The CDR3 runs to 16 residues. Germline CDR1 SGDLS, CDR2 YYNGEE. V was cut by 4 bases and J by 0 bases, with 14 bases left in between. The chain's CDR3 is CASSPRGDSSYNEQFF. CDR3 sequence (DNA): TGTGCCAGCAGCCCCCGGGGGGACAGCTCCTACAATGAGCAGTTCTTC.

The CDR3 loop is CASSQNYRGSTEAFF. As DNA, the CDR3 is TGTGCCAGCAGCCAAAACTACAGGGGGAGCACTGAAGCTTTCTTT. The chain recombines TRBV4-2 with TRBJ1-1; 8 bases fit TRBD1. The CDR3 is 15 residues long. V was clipped by 2 bases and J by 4 bases; unmatched bases: 6. Germline CDR1 and CDR2: LGHNA and YNFKEQ.

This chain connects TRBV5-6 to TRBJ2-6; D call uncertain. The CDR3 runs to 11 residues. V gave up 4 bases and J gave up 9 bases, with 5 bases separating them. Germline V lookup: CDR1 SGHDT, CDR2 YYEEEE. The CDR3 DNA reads TGTGCCAGCAGCGCCAGCAACGTCCTGACTTTC. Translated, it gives CASSASNVLTF.

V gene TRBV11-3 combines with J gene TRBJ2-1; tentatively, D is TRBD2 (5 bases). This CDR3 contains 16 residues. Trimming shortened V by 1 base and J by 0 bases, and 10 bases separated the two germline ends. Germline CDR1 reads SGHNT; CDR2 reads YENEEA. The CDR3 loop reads CASSLVTGSSYNEQFF. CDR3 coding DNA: TGTGCCAGCAGCTTAGTAACGGGAAGCTCCTACAATGAGCAGTTCTTC.

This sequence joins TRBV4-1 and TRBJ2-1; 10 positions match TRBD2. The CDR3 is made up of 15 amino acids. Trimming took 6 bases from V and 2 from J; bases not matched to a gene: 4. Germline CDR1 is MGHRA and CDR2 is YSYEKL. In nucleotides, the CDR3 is TGCGCCAGCAGTCCGAGCGGGAGGGCCTACAATGAGCAGTTCTTC. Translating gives CASSPSGRAYNEQFF.